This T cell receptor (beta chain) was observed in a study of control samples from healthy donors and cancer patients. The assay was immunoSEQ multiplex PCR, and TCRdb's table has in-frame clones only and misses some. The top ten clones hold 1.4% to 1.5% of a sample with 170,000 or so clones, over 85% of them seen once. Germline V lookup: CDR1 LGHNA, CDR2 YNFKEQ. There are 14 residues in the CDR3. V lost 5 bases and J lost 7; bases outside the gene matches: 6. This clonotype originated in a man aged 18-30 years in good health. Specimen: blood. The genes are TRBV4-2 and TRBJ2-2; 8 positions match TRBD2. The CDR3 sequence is CASSSRGGDGELFF. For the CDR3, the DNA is TGTGCCAGCAGCTCTCGGGGGGGCGACGGGGAGCTGTTTTTT.